Below are 15 T cell receptor beta chains sequenced from a single sample in a study of blood T cell repertoires in COVID-19. Here immunoSEQ multiplex PCR was the method, and the copy in TCRdb shows in-frame clones only, minus some. The table shows approximately 300,000 clones, with 87% occurring only once. Sequencing input: PBMCs or T cells enriched from blood (not recorded which). These receptors were taken from a woman in her twenties or thirties who had recovered from COVID-19.

This chain links TRBV20-1 with TRBJ1-1; 7 bases agree with TRBD1. Germline assignment: CDR1 DFQATT and CDR2 SNEGSKA (reference sequence). With V trimmed by 8 bases and J by 5 bases, 5 bases remained unmatched. The CDR3 length is 11 residues. CDR3 sequence: CSQGGNTEAFF. The CDR3 nucleotides are TGCAGTCAAGGGGGCAATACTGAAGCTTTCTTT.

The J gene is TRBJ1-5, the V gene TRBV3-1 (or the pseudogene TRBV3-2), with a weak D call TRBD1 (5 bases). This CDR3 has 14 amino acids. From germline, CDR1 is LGHDT and CDR2 YNNKEL (reference sequence). V was trimmed by 1 base and J by 4 bases, leaving 8 bases between them. The DNA for the CDR3 is TGTGCCAGCAGCCAAGCAGGGAATAATCAGCCCCAGCATTTT. Protein product: CASSQAGNNQPQHF.

This sequence joins TRBV5-1 and TRBJ1-2; no clear D gene. The CDR3 is 15 residues long. From germline, CDR1 is SGHRS and CDR2 YFSETQ. The V and J ends lost 0 bases and 3 bases respectively, with 12 bases between them. The CDR3 region has the DNA TGCGCCAGCAGCTTGGGTTTGGGCCCTTACTATGGCTACACCTTC. Amino acid sequence: CASSLGLGPYYGYTF.

This chain links TRBV20-1 with TRBJ2-1, with a possible D match to TRBD2 (5 bases). Germline CDR1 is DFQATT and CDR2 is SNEGSKA (reference sequence). The CDR3 sequence is 11 residues long. The V and J ends lost 6 bases and 7 bases respectively, with 10 bases between them. This CDR3 reads CSALSENEQFF. DNA of the CDR3: TGCAGTGCCCTTAGCGAAAATGAGCAGTTCTTC.

The table lists this clone with a count of one. V and J are TRBV6-6 and TRBJ1-5; D unclear. The CDR3 sequence is 15 residues long. V was clipped by 0 bases and J by 1 base, with 7 bases between them. In germline, CDR1 is MNHNY, CDR2 SVGAGI (reference sequence). The CDR3 DNA follows: TGTGCCAGCAGTTACTCGAGAGGGAGCAATCAGCCCCAGCATTTT. This encodes CASSYSRGSNQPQHF.

The chain combines TRBV9 with TRBJ2-1, with TRBD2 matching over 15 bases. Germline V gene lookup returns CDR1 SGDLS and CDR2 YYNGEE. The trim removed 2 bases at V and 5 bases at J, leaving 5 bases unmatched. The CDR3 extends over 17 amino acids. The CDR3 nucleotides are TGTGCCAGCAGCGTTGTAGGACTAGCGGGGGGGAACAATGAGCAGTTCTTC. Protein product: CASSVVGLAGGNNEQFF.

The chain has TRBV4-2 and TRBJ1-4; 7 positions agree with TRBD1. J lost 6 bases, V lost 1 base, and 5 bases had no gene match. CDR3 length: 15 amino acids. Germline V gives CDR1 LGHNA, CDR2 YNFKEQ. The CDR3 nucleotides are TGTGCCAGCAGCCAAGTCTCCGGACAGGATGAAAAACTGTTTTTT. Encoded protein: CASSQVSGQDEKLFF.

The gene calls are TRBV13 and TRBJ1-2; 8 nucleotides align to TRBD1. Germline values: CDR1 PRHDT, CDR2 FYEKMQ (reference sequence). Trimming at V came to 6 bases and at J to 6 bases, leaving 6 bases not matched to a gene. This CDR3 has 13 amino acids. The chain's CDR3 is CASRSQGGHGYTF. CDR3 nucleotide sequence: TGTGCCAGCAGATCACAGGGGGGCCATGGCTACACCTTC.

This clone has more than one count but fewer than ten. The V call is TRBV19, the J call TRBJ1-5; D not certain. Germline loops: CDR1 LNHDA, CDR2 SQIVND (reference sequence). V lost 7 bases and J 4 bases, leaving 17 bases between the germline ends. This CDR3 has 15 residues. The DNA for the CDR3 is TGTGCCAGTACCCCCTCGCAGAGGTCTAATCAGCCCCAGCATTTT. It yields the protein CASTPSQRSNQPQHF.

V is TRBV6-2 or TRBV6-3 and J is TRBJ1-5; D not resolved. V was cut by 5 bases and J by 7 bases, with 18 bases left in between. The CDR3 contains 15 residues. The germline CDR1 and CDR2 sequences are MNHEY and SVGEGT. CDR3 bases: TGTGCCAGCAGTGGCGGCGGAGCTCAAGGCCAGCCCCAGCATTTT. Its protein product is CASSGGGAQGQPQHF.

The chain employs TRBV6-6 and TRBJ1-2; TRBD1 agrees at 11 bases. V shed 5 bases and J 6 bases; nucleotides not matched to a gene: 14. In germline, CDR1 is MNHNY, CDR2 SVGAGI (reference sequence). The length of the CDR3 is 17 residues. The CDR3 DNA sequence: TGTGCCAGCAGTCCCTCCCCGTCCTGGGACAGGGGGAATGGCTACACCTTC. Protein: CASSPSPSWDRGNGYTF.

This chain joins TRBV7-9 and TRBJ1-1; TRBD1 agrees at 9 bases. The V gene end was trimmed by 1 base and the J gene end by 0 bases; junction bases not matched to a gene: 3. Germline lookup yields CDR1 SEHNR and CDR2 FQNEAQ (reference sequence). CDR3 size: 16 residues. The CDR3 region has the DNA TGTGCCAGCAGCTTAGGAACAGGGGGCCTGAACACTGAAGCTTTCTTT. This translates into CASSLGTGGLNTEAFF.

The genes are TRBV6-5 and TRBJ1-2; D gene ambiguous. The germline CDR1 and CDR2 sequences are MNHEY and SVGAGI. The CDR3 is 12 residues long. V was cut by 11 bases and J by 3 bases, with 13 bases left in between. CDR3 nucleotide sequence: TGTGCCGCTGGAGGAGGGTACTATGGCTACACCTTC. Its protein is CAAGGGYYGYTF.

The chain is built from TRBV19 and TRBJ1-5; D possibly corresponds to TRBD1 (6 bases). Trimming took 5 bases from V and 0 from J, leaving 14 bases between them. Germline CDR1 and CDR2: LNHDA and SQIVND (reference sequence). The CDR3 loop spans 16 amino acids. The CDR3 DNA follows: TGTGCCAGTAGTTTTACAGGGACCCATAGCAATCAGCCCCAGCATTTT. It yields the protein CASSFTGTHSNQPQHF.

This clone was observed a single time. This chain connects TRBV27 to TRBJ2-2; no definite D call. CDR3 length equals 12 residues. The germline CDR1 and CDR2 sequences are MNHEY and SMNVEV (reference sequence). The V end was cut by 3 bases, the J end by 7 bases, with 6 bases between. The CDR3 region is CASSFSRGELFF. DNA of the CDR3: TGTGCCAGCAGTTTTAGTCGCGGGGAGCTGTTTTTT.